Listed below are T cell receptor beta chains from one sample, sequenced in a study of control samples from healthy donors and cancer patients. Here immunoSEQ multiplex PCR was the method, and the copy in TCRdb shows in-frame clones only, minus some. The sample carries roughly 120,000 clones, 85% to 90% recorded once. The sample comprised blood. The receptors originated from a woman aged 70 to 79 in good health. CDR3s include the opening cysteine and the closing phenylalanine or tryptophan. Fields, in order: D gene, J gene, clone size, V gene, CDR3 DNA, CDR3 protein. A D gene is named only where the DNA matches it firmly. Clone size appears in some rows only: once, few, many, or a class for an expanded clone.

>TRBD1|TRBJ2-2|once|TRBV5-1
TGCGCCAGCAGCTTGGACGGGACAGGGGGCACCGGGGAGCTGTTTTTT
CASSLDGTGGTGELFF
>TRBD2|TRBJ2-2|NA|TRBV5-1
TGCGCCAGCAGCTTCCTCGCGGGGGAAAACACCGGGGAGCTGTTTTTT
CASSFLAGENTGELFF
>TRBD1|TRBJ1-4|NA|TRBV4-1
TGCGCCAGCAGAGAACAACAGGGGGCACCTAATGAAAAACTGTTTTTT
CASREQQGAPNEKLFF
>TRBD2|TRBJ2-1|NA|TRBV24-1
TGTGCCACCAGTGTCCGCGCGGGGGACTACAATGAGCAGTTCTTC
CATSVRAGDYNEQFF
>TRBD1|TRBJ1-5|NA|TRBV10-3
TGTGCCATCAGCCCAGGGGGCGCGGATCAGCCCCAGCATTTT
CAISPGGADQPQHF
>NA|TRBJ1-1|NA|TRBV19
TGTGCCAGTAGTACCGGCGGGGCTAGATCCAACACTGAAGCTTTCTTT
CASSTGGARSNTEAFF
>NA|TRBJ2-5|once|TRBV29-1
TGCAGCGGGGGGCGCGTTGAGACCCAGTACTTC
CSGGRVETQYF
>NA|TRBJ1-1|few|TRBV5-5
TGTGCCAGCAGCTTTGGGGCGAACACTGAAGCTTTCTTT
CASSFGANTEAFF
>TRBD1|TRBJ2-4|NA|TRBV10-3
TGTGCCATCAGTGAGTCGCCGACAGGGGGGACCAAAAACATTCAGTACTTC
CAISESPTGGTKNIQYF
>TRBD1|TRBJ1-2|NA|TRBV6-5
TGTGCCAGCAGTTTCACCGCGACAGGGGGCTATGGCTACACCTTC
CASSFTATGGYGYTF
>TRBD1|TRBJ1-4|once|TRBV19
TGTGCCAGTAGTATAGTACGGACAGGGGGCAATGAAAAACTGTTTTTT
CASSIVRTGGNEKLFF
>TRBD1|TRBJ1-1|NA|TRBV29-1
TGCAGCGTTGAAGAAAGGGACAGGGGGCAAGCTTTCTTT
CSVEERDRGQAFF
>NA|TRBJ1-1|NA|TRBV7-4
TGTGCCAGCAGCTTACCCCCAGGGCCCACTGAAGCTTTCTTT
CASSLPPGPTEAFF
>NA|TRBJ2-7|NA|TRBV18
TGTGCCAGCTCACCACGCTCAGGCGAGCAGTACTTC
CASSPRSGEQYF
>NA|TRBJ2-1|NA|TRBV5-6
TGTGCCAGCAGCTTGGGGTGGGGGGACTACAATGAGCAGTTCTTC
CASSLGWGDYNEQFF
>TRBD2|TRBJ2-7|NA|TRBV11-1
TGTGCCAGCAGCTCGAAAGGCGGGGGCTACGAGCAGTACTTC
CASSSKGGGYEQYF
>TRBD2|TRBJ2-1|NA|TRBV3-1/TRBV3-2
TGTGCCAGCAGCCAAGGACTAGCGGGGGGCACGAATGAGCAGTTCTTC
CASSQGLAGGTNEQFF
>TRBD2|TRBJ2-1|NA|TRBV27
TGTGCCAGCAGTTTAAGGGAGGTGCGGGGGGGTGAGCAGTTCTTC
CASSLREVRGGEQFF
>NA|TRBJ1-2|NA|TRBV6-6
TGTGCCAGCAGTTACTCGATCGCAGGGAACTATGGCTACACCTTC
CASSYSIAGNYGYTF
>NA|TRBJ1-1|NA|TRBV4-1
TGCGCCAGCAGCCCAGAAGGCGTCAACACTGAAGCTTTCTTT
CASSPEGVNTEAFF
>NA|TRBJ2-2|NA|TRBV25-1
TGTGCCAGCAGCCAGACGAACACCGGGGAGCTGTTTTTT
CASSQTNTGELFF
>TRBD2|TRBJ2-3|NA|TRBV5-1
TGCGCCAGCAGAACCGGGACTAGCGGGGACTCAGATACGCAGTATTTT
CASRTGTSGDSDTQYF
>NA|TRBJ2-1|NA|TRBV10-3
TGTGCCATCAGTGAGTCCACCTTGGGGGTGGAAAATGAGCAGTTCTTC
CAISESTLGVENEQFF
>NA|TRBJ2-2|NA|TRBV7-9
TGTGCCAGCAGCCCCCCTGGGACTAACACCGGGGAGCTGTTTTTT
CASSPPGTNTGELFF
>NA|TRBJ2-7|NA|TRBV10-1
TGCGCCAGCAGTGAACGTGGGGGGCCGGGGGTCGAGCAGTACTTC
CASSERGGPGVEQYF
>TRBD1|TRBJ2-4|NA|TRBV4-1
TGCGCCAGCAGCCTCGGACAGGGACTAGCCAAAAACATTCAGTACTTC
CASSLGQGLAKNIQYF
>TRBD1|TRBJ1-1|NA|TRBV7-3
TGTGCCAGCAGCTTAAATTGGGACAGCACTGAAGCTTTCTTT
CASSLNWDSTEAFF
>TRBD1|TRBJ1-1|few|TRBV11-3
TGTGCCAGCAGCCCGGGACAGGGGAGGGACACTGAAGCTTTCTTT
CASSPGQGRDTEAFF
>NA|TRBJ1-5|NA|TRBV6-5
TGTGCCAGCAGTTACGCACCGATTAATCAGCCCCAGCATTTT
CASSYAPINQPQHF